What follows describes a single TCR beta chain. Its antigen is unidentified. This record comes from a study of cytomegalovirus exposure and HLA in healthy donors. V was shortened by 1 base and J by 2 bases, with 5 bases between the two germline ends. This CDR3 is 13 amino acids long. Looked up from germline, CDR1 is MNHEY and CDR2 is SMNVEV (reference sequence). Study observations and caveats: The study designated fewer than 200 TCR beta chains cytomegalovirus-associated.

The PCR made use of 60 Vbeta and 13 Jbeta primers. Repertoires were generated with immunoSEQ multiplex PCR, while TCRdb's copy carries only in-frame clones and drops some. The sample lists around 100,000 clones, 70% to 80% occurring once. Sequenced input: PBMCs. This receptor was taken from an older woman in good health and CMV-seropositive. The chain joins TRBV27 to TRBJ1-1; no reliable D call. In DNA form, the CDR3 reads TGTGCCAGCAGTTTATACGGTAACACTGAAGCTTTCTTT. Translating gives CASSLYGNTEAFF.